This T cell receptor beta chain is drawn from a study of blood T cell repertoires in COVID-19 (dated by TCRdb to 2020 to 2021). Background for the entire study: Samples from collaborators originated in the United States, Italy and Spain and spanned both the acute and convalescent phases of COVID-19. The prospective study material was composed of cDNA or gDNA derived from T cells, B-cell-depleted T cells, or PBMCs. The dataset comprised deeply sampled blood TCRbeta repertoires from subjects exposed to, actively infected with, or recovered from COVID-19. The repertoires were released in a freely available public database meant as a resource for research on the immune response to SARS-CoV-2. Samples came from the ongoing ImmuneRACE study (first 160 participants) plus 1,254 subjects from 6 global collaborators. A de-identified subject ID, COVID-19 status, age in years and sex were almost always included in the sample metadata. Where available, HLA class I and class II types were taken from metadata supplied by the sample provider and were not determined by assay-based typing.

Comment on this clone: The specificity of this receptor is unknown. Base qualities are not provided; no much larger clone lies one nucleotide away.

The paper as a whole reports these results and caveats: The amount of clinical and demographic metadata varied by source and participant and was provided uncurated.

One collaborating source in Seattle enrolled patients during active infection and followed them longitudinally through the course of disease. Each collaborating institution followed its own protocols to collect whole blood in K2EDTA tubes. For TCRbeta analysis, collaborators shipped samples as frozen whole blood, isolated PBMCs, or DNA extracted from either of those sample types. Measured from the cysteine to the phenylalanine, the CDR3 is 15 residues long. The sequence is cut down to CDR3 DNA, 45 bases in frame from base 1. CDR1 and CDR2 are read off the germline V gene as KGHSH and LQKENI. Trimming accounts for 2 bases at V and 3 bases at J, while the number of junction bases matched to no gene is 6. TCRbeta CDR3 regions were amplified from genomic DNA by means of the immunoSEQ Assay, a bias-controlled multiplex PCR. The original methods were these. The number of nucleated cells in each sample was estimated from the amplification of reference gene primers within the assay. To quantify the absolute abundance of each unique TCRbeta CDR3 rearrangement, sequence reads were collapsed and filtered. For each sample, productive Simpson clonality was calculated as the square root of Simpson's diversity index over productive rearrangements. As stored in TCRdb, this immuneACCESS dataset retains in-frame rearrangements with V and J assigned. A fraction of the clones does not appear; measured against another copy, unresolved V genes explain less than half of the discrepancy, and the remainder lacks a known reason. V, J and clone size are taken as reported in that table, and D and trimming were inferred from the DNA itself. The sample has some 200,000 clones on record, 80% to 90% of them singletons. Roughly a tenth of the sample goes to the ten largest clones.

The chain uses TRBV18 and TRBJ1-2, and TRBD1 matches 7 of the central bases. This clonotype was obtained from a woman aged 80 or over with COVID-19, enrolled during active disease. The sequencing input was peripheral blood. The CDR3 protein: CASSPTGARDYGYTF. In nucleotide form, the sequence is TGTGCCAGCTCACCAACAGGGGCCCGAGACTATGGCTACACCTTC. Supplemented by the reference TRBV18 and TRBJ1-2 proteins around the CDR3, the complete variable domain is NAGVMQNPRHLVRRRGQEARLRCSPMKGHSHVYWYRQLPEEGLKFMVYLQKENIIDESGMPKERFSAEFPKEGPSILRIQQVVRGDSAAYFCASSPTGARDYGYTFGSGTRLTVV.